This entry concerns a single T cell receptor beta chain. Its antigen is as yet unknown. Assay: immunoSEQ multiplex PCR; the TCRdb copy retains only in-frame clones and omits some. The sample has 130,000 to 150,000 clones; around 90% are singletons. The sample originates from a study of T cell responses to AZD1222 COVID-19 vaccine. At the level of the study: Recipients boosted at about 4 weeks or about 12 weeks are pooled.

V lost 2 bases and J 6 bases, leaving 5 bases between the germline ends. Germline CDR1 and CDR2: SGHAT and FQNNGV. CDR3 length equals 13 residues. Overall study results and limits: No repertoire was sampled before or during the peak T cell response, only after it. Two AZD1222 administrations were followed by greater Spike-specific TCR breadth and depth.

This clonotype originated in an adult in good health. The sample was peripheral blood, taken on day 0 of AZD1222 vaccination. The gene calls are TRBV11-2 and TRBJ1-6, with unresolved D. The CDR3 here is CASSLKPNSPLHF. For the CDR3, the DNA is TGTGCCAGCAGCTTAAAGCCTAATTCACCCCTCCACTTT.